Below are 8 T cell receptor beta chains sequenced from a single sample in a study of T cell repertoires in cytomegalovirus infection. These receptors have no known antigen. TCRdb re-called the reads through MiXCR, storing one row per CDR3 protein. The repertoire has about 770,000 distinct CDR3 sequences, under 35% of them found once; the top ten carry under 15%. The starting material was cultured CD8+ T cells from PBMCs, obtained from culture after CMV antigen stimulation. These receptor sequences come from a human donor in good health (CMV status not recorded). Some clones in this sample may be carry-over from other donors' samples.

There are a few counts of this clonotype. This rearrangement joins TRBV20-1 to TRBJ1-2; D may be TRBD1 (5 bases). The CDR3 has 14 residues. Trimming stripped 2 bases from V and 2 bases from J, with 12 bases between. Germline V lookup: CDR1 DFQATT, CDR2 SNEGSKA (reference sequence). The CDR3, as DNA: TGCAGTGCTAGACGAGTAGGGGAAAACTATGGCTACACCTTC. Translation: CSARRVGENYGYTF.

The chain recombines TRBV10-3 with TRBJ2-2; possible D gene TRBD2, 7 bases. The germline gives CDR1 ENHRY, CDR2 SYGVKD. Trimming took 7 bases from V and 5 from J, leaving 20 bases between them. This CDR3 has 16 amino acids. In nucleotides, the CDR3 is TGTGCCATCACCGAGGGGGGGGACACCCGGACCGGGGAGCTGTTTTTT. Amino acids: CAITEGGDTRTGELFF.

This clonotype came up a few times. V gene TRBV12-3 or TRBV12-4 combines with J gene TRBJ2-5; 7 bases fit TRBD2. The J segment lost 2 bases and the V segment lost 5 bases, leaving 17 bases of the junction unmatched. This CDR3 has 18 residues. The DNA for the CDR3 is TGTGCCAGCAGTGCCACCGGGACTACCAAAACCAATCAAGAGACCCAGTACTTC. Its translation: CASSATGTTKTNQETQYF.

The chain uses TRBV4-3 and TRBJ2-7, with 8 nucleotides matching TRBD1. CDR1 is LGHNA and CDR2 is YSLEER in the germline V gene. The CDR3 covers 16 residues. V shed 0 bases and J 0 bases; nucleotides not matched to a gene: 4. CDR3 region: CASSQDKDRVSYEQYF. The CDR3 bases are TGCGCCAGCAGCCAAGATAAGGACAGGGTCTCCTACGAGCAGTACTTC.

CDR3 nucleotides: TGTGCCAGCAGCGCCAGCGTGAATTTGAACACTGAAGCTTTCTTT. Translated: CASSASVNLNTEAFF. J is TRBJ1-1 and V is TRBV9; D gene ambiguous. CDR3 length equals 15 residues. The germline CDR1 and CDR2 sequences are SGDLS and YYNGEE. The V and J ends lost 3 bases and 0 bases respectively, with 12 bases between them.

This clonotype was counted a few times. This chain uses TRBV4-1 with TRBJ2-7; D perhaps matches TRBD2 (6 bases). Trimming stripped 0 bases from V and 5 bases from J, with 11 bases between. Germline assignment: CDR1 MGHRA and CDR2 YSYEKL. This CDR3 is built from 14 residues. CDR3: CASSQDRAGHEQYF. Written as DNA, the CDR3 is TGCGCCAGCAGCCAAGATCGTGCGGGGCACGAGCAGTACTTC.

The table lists this clonotype with a few counts. The V call is TRBV7-9, the J call TRBJ1-2, with a tentative D call TRBD1 (6 bases). Germline CDR1 SEHNR, CDR2 FQNEAQ (reference sequence). The CDR3 extends over 16 amino acids. Trimming removed 5 bases at V and 2 bases at J, with 18 bases between. The CDR3 DNA reads as TGTGCCAGCAGCCCGGGGGGCATGGATCCGAACTATGGCTACACCTTC. Encoded protein: CASSPGGMDPNYGYTF.

The chain carries TRBV7-9 and TRBJ2-7; 8 nucleotides match TRBD1. Unmatched junction bases numbered 13, after V lost 4 bases and J lost 5 bases. The germline CDR1 and CDR2 sequences are SEHNR and FQNEAQ (reference sequence). The CDR3 is 16 residues long. The chain's CDR3 is CASSSPTDRGEDEQYV. DNA for the CDR3: TGTGCCAGCAGCTCCCCGACTGACAGGGGAGAAGACGAGCAGTACGTC.